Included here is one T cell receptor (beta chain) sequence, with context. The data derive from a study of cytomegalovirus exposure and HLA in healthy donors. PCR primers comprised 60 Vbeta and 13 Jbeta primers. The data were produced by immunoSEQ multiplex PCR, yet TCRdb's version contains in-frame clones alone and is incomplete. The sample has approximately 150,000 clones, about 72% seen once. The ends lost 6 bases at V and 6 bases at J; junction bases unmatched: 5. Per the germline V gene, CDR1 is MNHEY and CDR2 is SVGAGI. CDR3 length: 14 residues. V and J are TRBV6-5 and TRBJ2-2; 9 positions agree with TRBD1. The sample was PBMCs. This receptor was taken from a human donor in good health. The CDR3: CASRGQGISGELFF. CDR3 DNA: TGTGCCAGCAGAGGACAGGGGATCTCCGGGGAGCTGTTTTTT.